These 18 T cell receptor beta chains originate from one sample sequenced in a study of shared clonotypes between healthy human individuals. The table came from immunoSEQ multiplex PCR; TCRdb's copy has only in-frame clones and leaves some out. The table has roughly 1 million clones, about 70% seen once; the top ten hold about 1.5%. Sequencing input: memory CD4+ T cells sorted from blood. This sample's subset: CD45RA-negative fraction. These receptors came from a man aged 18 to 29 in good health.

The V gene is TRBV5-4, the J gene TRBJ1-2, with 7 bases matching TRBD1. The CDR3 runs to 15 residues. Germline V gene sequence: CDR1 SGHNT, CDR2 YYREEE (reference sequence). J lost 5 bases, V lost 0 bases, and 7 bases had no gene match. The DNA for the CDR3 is TGTGCCAGCAGCTTGGCCAGGACAGGCTATTATGGCTACACCTTC. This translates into CASSLARTGYYGYTF.

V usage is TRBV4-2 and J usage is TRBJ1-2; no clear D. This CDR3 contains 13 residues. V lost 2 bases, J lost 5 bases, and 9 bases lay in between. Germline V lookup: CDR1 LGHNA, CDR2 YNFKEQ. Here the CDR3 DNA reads TGTGCCAGCAGCCAAAGTCGAGGGTATGGCTACACCTTC. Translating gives CASSQSRGYGYTF.

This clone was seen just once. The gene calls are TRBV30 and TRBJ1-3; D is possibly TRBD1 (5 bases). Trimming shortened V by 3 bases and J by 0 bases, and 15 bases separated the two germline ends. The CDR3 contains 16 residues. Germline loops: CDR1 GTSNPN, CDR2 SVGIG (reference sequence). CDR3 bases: TGTGCCTGGAGCGACCCGGGGGGTCGCTCTGGAAACACCATATATTTT. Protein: CAWSDPGGRSGNTIYF. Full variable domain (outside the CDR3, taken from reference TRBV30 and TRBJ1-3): SQTIHQWPATLVQPVGSPLSLECTVEGTSNPNLYWYRQAAGRGLQLLFYSVGIGQISSEVPQNLSASRPQDRQFILSSKKLLLSDSGFYLCAWSDPGGRSGNTIYFGEGSWLTVV.

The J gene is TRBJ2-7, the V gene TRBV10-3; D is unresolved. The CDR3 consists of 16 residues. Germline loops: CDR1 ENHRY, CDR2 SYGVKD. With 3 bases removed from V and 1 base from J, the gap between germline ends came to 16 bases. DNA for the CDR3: TGTGCCATCAGTGACCCGAACCGTTTCCCATCCTACGAGCAGTACTTC. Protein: CAISDPNRFPSYEQYF.

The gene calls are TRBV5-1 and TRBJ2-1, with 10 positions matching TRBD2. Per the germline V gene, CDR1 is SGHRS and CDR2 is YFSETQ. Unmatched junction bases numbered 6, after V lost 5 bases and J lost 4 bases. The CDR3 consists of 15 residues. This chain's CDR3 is CASRMGLAPYNEQFF. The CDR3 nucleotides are TGCGCCAGCAGGATGGGACTAGCGCCTTACAATGAGCAGTTCTTC.

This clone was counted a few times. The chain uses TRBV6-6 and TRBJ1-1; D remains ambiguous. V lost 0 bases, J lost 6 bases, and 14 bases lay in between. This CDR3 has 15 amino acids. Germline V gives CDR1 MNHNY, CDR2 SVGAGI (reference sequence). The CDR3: CASSYSSSGGAEAFF. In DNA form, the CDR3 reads TGTGCCAGCAGTTACTCGAGTTCCGGCGGGGCTGAAGCTTTCTTT.

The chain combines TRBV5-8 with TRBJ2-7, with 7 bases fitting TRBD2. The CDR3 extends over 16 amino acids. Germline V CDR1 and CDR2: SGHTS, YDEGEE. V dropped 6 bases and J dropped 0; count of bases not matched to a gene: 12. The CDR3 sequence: CASIPRVAGSSYEQYF. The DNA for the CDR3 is TGTGCCAGCATTCCCCGGGTAGCGGGTAGCTCCTACGAGCAGTACTTC.

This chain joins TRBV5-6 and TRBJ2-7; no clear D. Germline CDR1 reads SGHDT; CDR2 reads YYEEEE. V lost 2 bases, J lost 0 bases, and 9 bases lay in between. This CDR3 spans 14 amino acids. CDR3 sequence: CASSFGRSSYEQYF. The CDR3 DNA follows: TGTGCCAGCAGCTTTGGCAGGAGCTCCTACGAGCAGTACTTC.

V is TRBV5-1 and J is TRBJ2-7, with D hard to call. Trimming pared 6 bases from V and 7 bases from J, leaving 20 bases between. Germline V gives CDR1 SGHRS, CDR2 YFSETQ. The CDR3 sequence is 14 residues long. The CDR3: CASTPDGSTGEQYF. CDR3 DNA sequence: TGCGCCAGCACCCCCGACGGGTCGACGGGTGAGCAGTACTTC.

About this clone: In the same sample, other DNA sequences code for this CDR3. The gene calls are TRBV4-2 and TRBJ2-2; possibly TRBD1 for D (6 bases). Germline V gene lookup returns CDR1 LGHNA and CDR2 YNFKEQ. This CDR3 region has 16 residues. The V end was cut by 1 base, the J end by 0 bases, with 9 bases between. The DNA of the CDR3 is TGTGCCAGCAGCCAAGCCGGGACAACGAACACCGGGGAGCTGTTTTTT. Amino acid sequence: CASSQAGTTNTGELFF.

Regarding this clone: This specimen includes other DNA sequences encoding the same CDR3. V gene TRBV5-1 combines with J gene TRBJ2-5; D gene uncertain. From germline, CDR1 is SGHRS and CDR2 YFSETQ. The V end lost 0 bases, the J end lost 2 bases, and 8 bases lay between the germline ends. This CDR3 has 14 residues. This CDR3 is CASSLGGEQETQYF. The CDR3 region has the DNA TGCGCCAGCAGCTTGGGTGGAGAACAAGAGACCCAGTACTTC.

The chain's CDR3 is CASSHNRGRSFGYTF. Here the CDR3 DNA reads TGTGCCAGCAGCCACAACAGGGGCCGCTCCTTCGGCTACACCTTC. The chain uses TRBV5-4 and TRBJ1-2; 7 bases line up with TRBD1. Trimming took 4 bases from V and 8 from J; bases not matched to a gene: 14. The CDR3 runs to 15 residues. Per germline, CDR1 SGHNT and CDR2 YYREEE (reference sequence).

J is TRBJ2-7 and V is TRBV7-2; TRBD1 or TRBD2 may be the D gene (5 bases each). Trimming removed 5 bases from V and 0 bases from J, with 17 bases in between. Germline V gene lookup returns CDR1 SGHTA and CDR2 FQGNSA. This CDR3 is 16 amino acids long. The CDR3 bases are TGTGCCAGCAGCGCTCCCGGGACCGCCTCCTCCTACGAGCAGTACTTC. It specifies CASSAPGTASSYEQYF.

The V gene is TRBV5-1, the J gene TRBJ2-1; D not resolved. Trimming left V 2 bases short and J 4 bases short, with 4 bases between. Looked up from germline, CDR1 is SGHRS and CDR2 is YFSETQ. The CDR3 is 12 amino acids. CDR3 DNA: TGCGCCAGCAGCTTCCGGTACAATGAGCAGTTCTTC. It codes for CASSFRYNEQFF.

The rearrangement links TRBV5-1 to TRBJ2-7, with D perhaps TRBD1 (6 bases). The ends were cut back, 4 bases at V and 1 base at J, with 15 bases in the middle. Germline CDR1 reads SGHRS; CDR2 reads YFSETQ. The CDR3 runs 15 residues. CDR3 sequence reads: CASSHDGTSSYEQYF. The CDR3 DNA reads TGCGCCAGCAGCCATGACGGGACATCTTCCTACGAGCAGTACTTC. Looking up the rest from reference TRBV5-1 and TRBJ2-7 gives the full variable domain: KAGVTQTPRYLIKTRGQQVTLSCSPISGHRSVSWYQQTPGQGLQFLFEYFSETQRNKGNFPGRFSGRQFSNSRSEMNVSTLELGDSALYLCASSHDGTSSYEQYFGPGTRLTVT.

The CDR3 sequence: CASSLSYSGSTSRTDTQYF. The CDR3 DNA sequence: TGTGCCAGCAGCTTAAGTTATTCGGGATCTACGTCTCGCACAGATACGCAGTATTTT. This chain connects TRBV7-2 to TRBJ2-3; D possibly corresponds to TRBD2 (5 bases). This CDR3 contains 19 residues. V shed 2 bases and J shed 1 base, with 22 bases lying between them. Germline CDR1 SGHTA, CDR2 FQGNSA.

CDR3 in amino acids: CASSLRRGGDSPLHF. The CDR3, as DNA: TGTGCCAGCAGTTTACGACGGGGGGGGGATTCACCCCTCCACTTT. This chain connects TRBV27 to TRBJ1-6; the D gene is possibly TRBD1 (5 bases). Germline loops: CDR1 MNHEY, CDR2 SMNVEV (reference sequence). V was trimmed by 2 bases and J by 8 bases, leaving 13 bases between them. There are 15 residues in the CDR3.

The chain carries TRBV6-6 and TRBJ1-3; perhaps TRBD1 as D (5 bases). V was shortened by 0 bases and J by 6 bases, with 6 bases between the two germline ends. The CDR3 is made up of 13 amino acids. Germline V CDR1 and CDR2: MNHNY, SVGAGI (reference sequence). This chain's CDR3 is CASSYSGVNTIYF. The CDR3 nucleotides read TGTGCCAGCAGTTACTCGGGGGTAAACACCATATATTTT.